This TCR beta chain emerged from a study of blood T cells in healthy people across ages. Together with a sample-barcoded 5' primer, a J-beta primer mix was included in a second PCR lasting about 7 to 12 cycles. Each CDR3 protein gets one entry after TCRdb re-called the 5' RACE reads with MiXCR. The data show roughly 800,000 distinct CDR3 sequences, with roughly 26% seen just once and 2.5% to 3.5% held by the top ten. Between the trimmed V and J ends, which lost 1 base and 3 bases, there was a span of 10 bases. The V gene's germline CDR1 is MNHNS and CDR2 SASEGT. CDR3 length: 14 residues. Donors were systemically healthy Caucasian individuals from Russia aged roughly 6 to 95 years. This clonotype has more than one count but fewer than ten. This same sample was also taken into another study, of T cells of mothers and their children. That publication notes: Donors comprised a few healthy Caucasian mothers plus their six children.

The chain joins TRBV6-1 to TRBJ2-7, with D tentatively TRBD2 (6 bases). Material: blood. The receptor's source is a boy younger than 18 in good health. The CDR3 nucleotides are TGTGCCAGCAGTGAAGTCCCGGAGGGCTACGAGCAGTACTTC. Translated: CASSEVPEGYEQYF.